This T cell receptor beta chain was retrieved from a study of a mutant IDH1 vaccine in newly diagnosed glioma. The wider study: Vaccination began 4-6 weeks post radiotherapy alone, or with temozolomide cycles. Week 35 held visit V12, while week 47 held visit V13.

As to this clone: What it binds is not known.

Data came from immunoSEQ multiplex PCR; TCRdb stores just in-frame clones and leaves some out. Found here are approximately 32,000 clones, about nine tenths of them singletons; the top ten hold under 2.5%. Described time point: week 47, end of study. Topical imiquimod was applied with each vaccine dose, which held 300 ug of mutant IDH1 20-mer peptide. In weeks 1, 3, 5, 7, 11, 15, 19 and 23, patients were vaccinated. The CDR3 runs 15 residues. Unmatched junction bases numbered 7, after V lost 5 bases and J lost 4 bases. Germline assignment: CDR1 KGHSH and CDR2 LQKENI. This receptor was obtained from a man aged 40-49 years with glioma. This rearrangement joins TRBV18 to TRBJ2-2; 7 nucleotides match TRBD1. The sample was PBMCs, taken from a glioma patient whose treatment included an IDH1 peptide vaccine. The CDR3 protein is CASSEGQKATGELFF. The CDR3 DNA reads TGTGCCAGCTCAGAGGGACAGAAGGCCACCGGGGAGCTGTTTTTT.